A single sample is the source of the 11 T cell receptor beta chains below, sequenced in a study of T cell responses to AZD1222 COVID-19 vaccine. Assay used: immunoSEQ multiplex PCR; TCRdb lists only in-frame clones, some missing. There are over 85,000 clones in the sample; approximately 86% occur only once, and about 5% lies in the top ten. The input for sequencing was peripheral blood, taken on day 0 of AZD1222 vaccination. Receptors originate from an adult in good health.

V and J are TRBV7-2 and TRBJ2-7; 9 nucleotides agree with TRBD2. Germline V CDR1 and CDR2: SGHTA, FQGNSA. The CDR3 runs to 17 residues. V was pared by 2 bases and J by 3 bases, with 11 bases of the junction left unmatched. The chain's CDR3 is CASSLRGGRAGDYEQYF. The DNA of the CDR3 is TGTGCCAGCAGCTTACGGGGCGGGAGGGCAGGTGACTACGAGCAGTACTTC.

The V gene is TRBV7-8, the J gene TRBJ2-1; a weak D match, TRBD2 (6 bases). The germline V gene encodes CDR1 SGHVS and CDR2 FQNEAQ. This CDR3 has 14 residues. V dropped 2 bases and J dropped 11 bases, with 16 bases sitting between them. Here the CDR3 DNA reads TGTGCCAGCAGCTTAAAACCCGGGACTCCGAAGCAGTTCTTC. Its translation: CASSLKPGTPKQFF.

The genes are TRBV5-4 and TRBJ1-6; tentative D call: TRBD1 (5 bases). The V gene lost 0 bases and the J gene lost 9 bases, with 10 bases spanning the gap. Looked up from germline, CDR1 is SGHNT and CDR2 is YYREEE (reference sequence). This CDR3 has 14 residues. The CDR3: CASSLAMRGSPLHF. In nucleotides, the CDR3 is TGTGCCAGCAGCTTGGCCATGAGGGGTTCACCCCTCCACTTT. Together with reference TRBV5-4 and TRBJ1-6, the CDR3 gives the full variable domain: ETGVTQSPTHLIKTRGQQVTLRCSSQSGHNTVSWYQQALGQGPQFIFQYYREEENGRGNFPPRFSGLQFPNYSSELNVNALELDDSALYLCASSLAMRGSPLHFGNGTRLTVT.

This clone was seen just once. In DNA form, the CDR3 reads TGTGCCAGCAGCCCGTCCTTGAATTCACCCCTCCACTTT. It encodes CASSPSLNSPLHF. V is TRBV14 and J is TRBJ1-6; D unresolved. CDR1 is SGHDN and CDR2 is FVKESK in the germline V gene. V lost 4 bases and J lost 7, with 8 bases in between. The CDR3 spans 13 residues.

This chain uses TRBV11-3 with TRBJ2-7, with D possibly TRBD1 on 9 matching bases. In germline, CDR1 is SGHNT, CDR2 YENEEA. The CDR3 runs to 15 residues. V was pared by 5 bases and J by 3 bases, with 17 bases between. CDR3 nucleotides: TGTGCCAGCAGCCCCGGGGGGGACAGGGACTACGAGCAGTACTTC. Protein product: CASSPGGDRDYEQYF.

This sequence joins TRBV7-9 and TRBJ1-1; no reliable D call. From germline, CDR1 is SEHNR and CDR2 FQNEAQ (reference sequence). The V end was cut by 9 bases, the J end by 0 bases, with 14 bases between. The CDR3 is 14 residues long. The CDR3 DNA is TGTGCCAGTGAGGCAGGCTACATGAACACTGAAGCTTTCTTT. Protein: CASEAGYMNTEAFF.

V is TRBV9 and J is TRBJ2-3, with TRBD1 matching over 10 bases. With 0 bases clipped from V and 2 bases from J, the junction kept 6 bases outside the gene matches. CDR1 SGDLS and CDR2 YYNGEE come from the germline V gene. The CDR3 runs to 17 residues. CDR3 sequence: CASSVAEDRGFTDTQYF. CDR3 nucleotide sequence: TGTGCCAGCAGCGTAGCTGAGGACAGGGGGTTCACAGATACGCAGTATTTT.

This rearrangement joins TRBV12-2 to TRBJ1-4; the DNA was not compared with TRBD1, the D call given in the table. TRBV12-2 is labeled a pseudogene. CDR3 length equals 11 residues. DNA for the CDR3: TGTGCAAGTCGCCAGAATGAAAAACTGTTTTTT. It is translated as CASRQNEKLFF.

Turning to this clone: A junction boundary mismatches the germline segment, possibly from a read error. This chain joins TRBV19 and TRBJ1-2; 9 bases line up with TRBD1. CDR3 size: 12 residues. In germline, CDR1 is LNHDA, CDR2 SQIVND (reference sequence). This CDR3 is CASSTGTGIPFF. In DNA, the CDR3 is TGTGCCAGTAGTACCGGGACAGGGATACCCTTTTTC.

The V and J genes are TRBV24-1 and TRBJ2-1, with D possibly matching TRBD2 (5 bases). The CDR3 covers 15 residues. V was clipped by 2 bases and J by 10 bases, with 17 bases between them. Germline V gene lookup returns CDR1 KGHDR and CDR2 SFDVKD. The CDR3 is CATSDYVLGRREQFF. DNA of the CDR3: TGTGCCACCAGTGATTACGTCCTCGGCAGGAGGGAGCAGTTCTTC.

In nucleotides, the CDR3 is TGTGCCAGCAGCTTGGCGCTTCTGGGGGCGGGTGAAAAACTGTTTTTT. Encoded protein: CASSLALLGAGEKLFF. V is TRBV5-5 and J is TRBJ1-4; TRBD1 is a possible D gene (6 bases). The V end was cut by 0 bases, the J end by 7 bases, with 16 bases between. CDR1 SGHKS and CDR2 YYEKEE come from the germline V gene (reference sequence). The CDR3 length is 16 residues.